This T cell receptor (beta chain) emerged from a study of identical twins. From the 5' RACE reads, TCRdb called clonotypes with MiXCR, one entry per CDR3 protein. The data hold 1.5 million to 2 million distinct CDR3 sequences, with 25% to 35% observed a single time. The CDR3 sequence is 12 residues long. Trimming shortened V by 6 bases and J by 5 bases, and 10 bases separated the two germline ends. Germline loops: CDR1 MNHEY, CDR2 SMNVEV (reference sequence). Study conclusions and caveats: The presence of invariant MAIT and iNKT cells could partly confound analyses of zero-insertion sequences.

This clonotype has just a few counts. Its antigen is currently unknown. This TCR was sampled from a newborn girl in good health. The sample was cord blood. The J gene is TRBJ1-2, the V gene TRBV27; no clear D gene. CDR3 amino acids: CASRGRVYGYTF. DNA of the CDR3: TGTGCCAGCAGAGGACGGGTTTATGGCTACACCTTC.